This TCR beta chain was recovered during a study of blood T cell repertoires in COVID-19. Study summary: Samples representing acute and convalescent COVID-19 were sourced from the United States, Italy and Spain. Nucleic acid was either cDNA or gDNA, and it came from T cells, B-cell-depleted T cells, or PBMCs.

Germline V gives CDR1 MNHEY, CDR2 SVGAGI. Trimming took off 6 bases at V and 0 bases at J, with 13 bases between the two ends. The CDR3 length is 15 residues. This clone is a singleton in its sample. Per the original methods: Nucleated cell number was recorded as an estimate derived from reference gene primer amplification. The data were produced by immunoSEQ multiplex PCR, yet TCRdb's version contains in-frame clones alone and is incomplete. D and trimming come from the DNA, and the V and J calls and clone size come from that table. The sample carries over 200,000 clones, about 86% recorded once. The sequence was obtained from a man aged 18-30 years with active or convalescent COVID-19. Specimen: peripheral blood. The chain couples TRBV6-5 to TRBJ2-3; no definite D call. Here the CDR3 reads CASSRTLSSTDTQYF. The CDR3 DNA is TGTGCCAGCAGCCGAACATTATCTAGCACAGATACGCAGTATTTT.